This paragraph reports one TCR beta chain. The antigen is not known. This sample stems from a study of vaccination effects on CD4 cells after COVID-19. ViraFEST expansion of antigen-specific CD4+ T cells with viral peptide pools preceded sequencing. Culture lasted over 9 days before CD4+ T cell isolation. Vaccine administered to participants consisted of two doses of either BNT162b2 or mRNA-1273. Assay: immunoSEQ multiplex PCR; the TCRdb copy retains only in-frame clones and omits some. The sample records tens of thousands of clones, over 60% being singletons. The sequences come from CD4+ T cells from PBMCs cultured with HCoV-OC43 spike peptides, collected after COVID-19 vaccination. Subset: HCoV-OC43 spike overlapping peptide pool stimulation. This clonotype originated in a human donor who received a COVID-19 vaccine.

The CDR3: CATSLAGGNIQYF. In DNA, the CDR3 is TGTGCCACCTCACTAGCGGGAGGGAACATTCAGTACTTC. This sequence joins TRBV10-3 and TRBJ2-4; 13 nucleotides align to TRBD2. The CDR3 covers 13 residues. Germline V lookup: CDR1 ENHRY, CDR2 SYGVKD. J was trimmed by 7 bases and V by 10 bases; bases with no gene match: 4.